Following are 18 T cell receptor beta chains from one sample sequenced in a study of technical replicates of blood from four donors. Assay used: immunoSEQ multiplex PCR; TCRdb lists only in-frame clones, some missing. The sample holds around 69,000 clones, 70% to 90% seen once. Sequencing was performed on PBMCs. These receptors were taken from a human donor in good health. Some clones in this sample may be carry-over from other donors' samples.

V is TRBV5-1 and J is TRBJ2-5; 10 bases fit TRBD1. This CDR3 comprises 15 residues. With 5 bases clipped from V and 3 bases from J, the junction kept 7 bases outside the gene matches. In germline, CDR1 is SGHRS, CDR2 YFSETQ. The CDR3 sequence: CASRRGGTGEETQYF. DNA of the CDR3: TGCGCCAGCAGACGAGGGGGGACAGGGGAAGAGACCCAGTACTTC.

The chain links TRBV18 to TRBJ1-3; the D is unclear. CDR1 and CDR2 (germline): KGHSH, LQKENI. The V end lost 5 bases, the J end lost 1 base, and 9 bases lay between the germline ends. CDR3 length: 14 amino acids. In DNA form, the CDR3 reads TGTGCCAGCTCAGCAGACACATCTGGAAACACCATATATTTT. It specifies CASSADTSGNTIYF.

The chain recombines TRBV6-5 with TRBJ1-1; perhaps TRBD1 as D (5 bases). Germline V gene data show CDR1 as MNHEY and CDR2 as SVGAGI. This CDR3 has 14 amino acids. Trimming cost V 6 bases and J 3 bases, with 14 bases left between them. CDR3 region: CASRGLTPDTEAFF. CDR3 nucleotide sequence: TGTGCCAGCAGGGGACTTACTCCGGACACTGAAGCTTTCTTT.

The chain is built from TRBV7-8 and TRBJ2-3; 11 bases fit TRBD1. CDR3 size: 16 residues. J gave up 4 bases and V 5 bases, and 8 bases lay outside the gene matches. Germline V gives CDR1 SGHVS, CDR2 FQNEAQ. DNA for the CDR3: TGTGCCAGCAGCGTCGGACAGGGGGCTAGAGCAGATACGCAGTATTTT. Translated: CASSVGQGARADTQYF.

The gene calls are TRBV7-3 and TRBJ2-2; 7 bases are shared with TRBD1. The CDR3 consists of 17 residues. Trimming took 1 base from V and 5 from J; bases not matched to a gene: 10. The germline V gene encodes CDR1 SGHTA and CDR2 FQGTGA. Here the CDR3 DNA reads TGTGCCAGCAGCTTAATCCCTGGACAGGTTTTTACCGGGGAGCTGTTTTTT. Translation gives CASSLIPGQVFTGELFF. The full variable domain, with the rest looked up from reference TRBV7-3 and TRBJ2-2, is GAGVSQTPSNKVTEKGKYVELRCDPISGHTALYWYRQSLGQGPEFLIYFQGTGAADDSGLPNDRFFAVRPEGSVSTLKIQRTERGDSAVYLCASSLIPGQVFTGELFFGEGSRLTVL.

This sequence joins TRBV5-4 and TRBJ2-5; possibly TRBD2 for D (6 bases). The CDR3 is 14 residues long. Germline V lookup: CDR1 SGHNT, CDR2 YYREEE (reference sequence). Trimming took 1 base from V and 5 from J, leaving 12 bases between them. The CDR3 loop is CASSLQTSTETQYF. CDR3 sequence (DNA): TGTGCCAGCAGCTTGCAGACTAGTACGGAGACCCAGTACTTC.

For the CDR3, the DNA is TGTGCCAGCAGTGAACGGCTAGCGCACTACAATGAGCAGTTCTTC. As protein: CASSERLAHYNEQFF. The chain has TRBV6-1 and TRBJ2-1, with D possibly TRBD2 on 6 matching bases. CDR3 size: 15 residues. Per the germline V gene, CDR1 is MNHNS and CDR2 is SASEGT. V was clipped by 2 bases and J by 3 bases, with 11 bases between them.

This clone has only one observation. The chain joins TRBV14 to TRBJ1-3, with no clear D. CDR1 is SGHDN, CDR2 FVKESK, per germline. CDR3 length: 15 amino acids. With 2 bases removed from V and 0 bases from J, the gap between germline ends came to 8 bases. As DNA, the CDR3 is TGTGCCAGCAGCCAAATTCAGAACTCTGGAAACACCATATATTTT. The encoded protein is CASSQIQNSGNTIYF.

This clone occurred many times. This sequence joins TRBV7-9 and TRBJ2-3, with 9 bases fitting TRBD2. This CDR3 region has 16 residues. The V gene end was trimmed by 4 bases and the J gene end by 1 base; junction bases not matched to a gene: 6. Germline values: CDR1 SEHNR, CDR2 FQNEAQ (reference sequence). CDR3 region: CASSSPRGGGTDTQYF. CDR3 DNA: TGTGCCAGCAGCTCTCCCCGCGGGGGGGGCACAGATACGCAGTATTTT.

This chain links TRBV7-8 with TRBJ2-1, with D maybe TRBD2 (7 bases). Trimming removed 5 bases at V and 0 bases at J, with 11 bases between. This CDR3 spans 15 amino acids. The germline CDR1 and CDR2 sequences are SGHVS and FQNEAQ. The DNA for the CDR3 is TGTGCCAGCAGCACAGGGACTACCTCCTACAATGAGCAGTTCTTC. Its translation: CASSTGTTSYNEQFF.

There are a few counts of this clone. The chain joins TRBV7-9 to TRBJ2-5, with 11 bases lining up with TRBD1. The CDR3 has 19 residues. The V and J ends lost 5 bases and 4 bases, in that order; junction bases with no gene match: 18. Germline lookup yields CDR1 SEHNR and CDR2 FQNEAQ (reference sequence). CDR3 loop: CASSMGGSRDRGARETQYF. The CDR3 nucleotides read TGTGCCAGCAGCATGGGAGGGTCCCGGGACAGGGGGGCAAGAGAGACCCAGTACTTC.

This clone was seen a single time. CDR3 DNA: TGTGCCAGTAGTATGGGACTAGCAGAATACAATGAGCAGTTCTTC. It is translated as CASSMGLAEYNEQFF. The chain combines TRBV19 with TRBJ2-1, with TRBD2 identical over 9 bases. Trimming removed 3 bases from V and 4 bases from J; junction bases left unmatched: 4. The germline V gene has CDR1 LNHDA and CDR2 SQIVND (reference sequence). The CDR3 covers 15 residues.

This rearrangement joins TRBV5-1 to TRBJ2-7, with D unclear. V was trimmed by 3 bases and J by 1 base, leaving 11 bases between them. This CDR3 is built from 14 residues. Germline CDR1 and CDR2: SGHRS and YFSETQ. The CDR3 loop reads CASSSYRGSYEQYF. CDR3 DNA sequence: TGCGCCAGCAGCTCCTACCGCGGATCCTACGAGCAGTACTTC. The full variable domain, with the rest looked up from reference TRBV5-1 and TRBJ2-7, is KAGVTQTPRYLIKTRGQQVTLSCSPISGHRSVSWYQQTPGQGLQFLFEYFSETQRNKGNFPGRFSGRQFSNSRSEMNVSTLELGDSALYLCASSSYRGSYEQYFGPGTRLTVT.

The rearrangement links TRBV6-6 to TRBJ2-7; no reliable D call. There are 12 residues in the CDR3. CDR1 and CDR2 from the germline V gene are MNHNY and SVGAGI (reference sequence). Trimming took off 5 bases at V and 4 bases at J, with 9 bases between the two ends. The CDR3, as DNA: TGTGCCAGCAGTCTCTTCGGGTACGAGCAGTACTTC. This translates into CASSLFGYEQYF.

CDR3 sequence reads: CAISESTGRGYTF. In DNA, the CDR3 is TGTGCCATCAGTGAGTCTACAGGGAGAGGCTACACCTTC. This chain connects TRBV10-3 to TRBJ1-2; TRBD1 is a possible D gene (6 bases). The ends were cut back, 0 bases at V and 8 bases at J, with 10 bases in the middle. The CDR3 is 13 residues long. Germline-derived CDR1 and CDR2 are ENHRY and SYGVKD.

V gene TRBV27 combines with J gene TRBJ2-7; D is uncertain. V lost 5 bases and J lost 2, with 10 bases in between. The germline V gene has CDR1 MNHEY and CDR2 SMNVEV (reference sequence). The CDR3 runs to 13 residues. As DNA, the CDR3 is TGTGCCAGCAGTAGACGGGTGGCCTACGAGCAGTACTTC. This codes for CASSRRVAYEQYF.

The V call is TRBV5-6, the J call TRBJ1-2; 7 bases agree with TRBD1. The length of the CDR3 is 15 residues. The trim removed 1 base at V and 0 bases at J, leaving 3 bases unmatched. CDR1 SGHDT and CDR2 YYEEEE come from the germline V gene. The CDR3 region is CASSLRDRPNYGYTF. The DNA of the CDR3 is TGTGCCAGCAGCTTGAGGGACAGACCTAACTATGGCTACACCTTC. Using reference TRBV5-6 and TRBJ1-2 for the parts outside the CDR3, the full variable domain is DAGVTQSPTHLIKTRGQQVTLRCSPKSGHDTVSWYQQALGQGPQFIFQYYEEEERQRGNFPDRFSGHQFPNYSSELNVNALLLGDSALYLCASSLRDRPNYGYTFGSGTRLTVV.

The J gene is TRBJ2-5, the V gene TRBV29-1; 10 nucleotides match TRBD1. CDR1 SQVTM and CDR2 ANQGSEA come from the germline V gene. The CDR3 contains 14 residues. J gave up 6 bases and V 4 bases, and 8 bases lay outside the gene matches. The CDR3 DNA sequence: TGCAGCGTTGGTAGACAGGGGGCAGAGCAGACCCAGTACTTC. Translation gives CSVGRQGAEQTQYF. Based on the CDR3 plus reference TRBV29-1 and TRBJ2-5, the full variable domain is SAVISQKPSRDICQRGTSLTIQCQVDSQVTMMFWYRQQPGQSLTLIATANQGSEATYESGFVIDKFPISRPNLTFSTLTVSNMSPEDSSIYLCSVGRQGAEQTQYFGPGTRLLVL.